This T cell receptor beta chain originates from a study of cytomegalovirus exposure and HLA in healthy donors. PCR used 60 Vbeta primers and 13 Jbeta primers. Some clones are missing from TCRdb's copy, which holds only in-frame ones; the method was immunoSEQ multiplex PCR. In the table there are 150,000 to 200,000 clones, around 79% of which are singletons. This CDR3 spans 15 amino acids. Germline V gene data show CDR1 as LNHDA and CDR2 as SQIVND (reference sequence). Trimming stripped 5 bases from V and 0 bases from J, with 13 bases between. Source material: PBMCs. This clonotype was sampled from a male donor in good health and CMV-seropositive. V and J are TRBV19 and TRBJ1-1, with D possibly matching TRBD1 (6 bases). The CDR3 sequence: CASSPAGTLNTEAFF. The CDR3 bases are TGTGCCAGTAGTCCTGCCGGGACACTGAACACTGAAGCTTTCTTT.